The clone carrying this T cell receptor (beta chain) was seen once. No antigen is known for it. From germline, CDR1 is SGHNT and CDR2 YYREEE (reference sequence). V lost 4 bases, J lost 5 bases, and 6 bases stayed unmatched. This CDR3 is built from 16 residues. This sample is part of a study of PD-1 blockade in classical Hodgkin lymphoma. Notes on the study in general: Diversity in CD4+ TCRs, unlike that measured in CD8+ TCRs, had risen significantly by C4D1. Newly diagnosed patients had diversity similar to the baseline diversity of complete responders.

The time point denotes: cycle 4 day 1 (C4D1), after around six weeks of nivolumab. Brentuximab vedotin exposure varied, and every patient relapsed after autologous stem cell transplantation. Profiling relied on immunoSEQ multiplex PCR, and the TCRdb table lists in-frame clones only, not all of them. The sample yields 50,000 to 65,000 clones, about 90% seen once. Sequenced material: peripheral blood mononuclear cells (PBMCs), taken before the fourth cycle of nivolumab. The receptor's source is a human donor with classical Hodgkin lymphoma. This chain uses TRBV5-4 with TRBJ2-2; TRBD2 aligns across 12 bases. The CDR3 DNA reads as TGTGCCAGCAGCAGAGGACTAGCGGGGTTGACCGGGGAGCTGTTTTTT. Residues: CASSRGLAGLTGELFF.